What follows describes a single TCR beta chain. These data belong to a study of blood T cell repertoires in COVID-19. Background on the study: Some COVID-19 samples were acute and others convalescent; all came from the United States, Italy and Spain. T cells, B-cell-depleted T cells, or PBMCs supplied cDNA or gDNA.

How the authors handled the data: How many nucleated cells were present was estimated from reference gene primer amplification. This table comes from immunoSEQ multiplex PCR, and its TCRdb copy is limited to in-frame clones, with some not included. The V and J calls and the clone size are those of that table, but D and trimming were determined from the DNA. The data show a few hundred thousand clones, under 90% seen once. The CDR3 covers 15 residues. V was trimmed by 0 bases and J by 5 bases, leaving 14 bases between them. Germline V CDR1 and CDR2: SGHNT, YYREEE (reference sequence). Sequencing input: peripheral blood. The source of this sequence is a woman aged 55-75 years who had recovered from COVID-19. V gene TRBV5-4 combines with J gene TRBJ2-5; possibly TRBD2 for D (6 bases). The CDR3 loop reads CASSLGRRRDETQYF. The CDR3 DNA sequence: TGTGCCAGCAGCTTGGGAAGGAGGAGGGACGAGACCCAGTACTTC.